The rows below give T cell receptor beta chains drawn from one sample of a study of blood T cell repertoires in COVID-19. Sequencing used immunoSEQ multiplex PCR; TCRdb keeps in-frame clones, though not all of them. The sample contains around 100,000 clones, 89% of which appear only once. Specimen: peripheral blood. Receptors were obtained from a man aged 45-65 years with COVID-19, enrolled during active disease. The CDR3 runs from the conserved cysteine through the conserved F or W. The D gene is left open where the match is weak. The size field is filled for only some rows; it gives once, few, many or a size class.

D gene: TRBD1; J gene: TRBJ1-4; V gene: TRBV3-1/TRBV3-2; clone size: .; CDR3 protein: CASSQRGLGNEKLFF; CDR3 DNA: TGTGCCAGCAGCCAGAGGGGGCTTGGTAATGAAAAACTGTTTTTT
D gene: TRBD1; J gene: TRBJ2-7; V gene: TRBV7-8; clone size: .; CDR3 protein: CASSLGQGDEQYF; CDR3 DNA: TGTGCCAGCAGCTTAGGACAGGGGGACGAGCAGTACTTC
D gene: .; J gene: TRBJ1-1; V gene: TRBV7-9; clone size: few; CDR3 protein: CASSLEFMNTEAFF; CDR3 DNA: TGTGCCAGCAGCTTAGAATTCATGAACACTGAAGCTTTCTTT
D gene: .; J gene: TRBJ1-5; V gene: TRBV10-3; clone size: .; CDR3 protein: CAISGNSNQPQHF; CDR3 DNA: TGTGCCATCAGTGGAAACTCCAATCAGCCCCAGCATTTT
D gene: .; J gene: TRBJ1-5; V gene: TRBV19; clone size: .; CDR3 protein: CASRDSVAGPQHF; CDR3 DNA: TGTGCCAGCCGCGACAGCGTCGCAGGGCCCCAGCATTTT
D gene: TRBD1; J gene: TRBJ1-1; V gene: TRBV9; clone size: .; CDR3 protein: CASSPHPTGGWTEAFF; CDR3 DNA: TGTGCCAGCAGCCCCCACCCGACAGGGGGCTGGACTGAAGCTTTCTTT
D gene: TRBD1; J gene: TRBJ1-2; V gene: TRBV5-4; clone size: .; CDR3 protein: CASSLVTGGAGYGYTF; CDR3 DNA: TGTGCCAGCAGCCTAGTGACAGGGGGCGCGGGCTATGGCTACACCTTC
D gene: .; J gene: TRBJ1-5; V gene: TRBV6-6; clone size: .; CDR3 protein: CASRGHQNQPQHF; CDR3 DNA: TGTGCCAGCAGGGGGCACCAAAATCAGCCCCAGCATTTT
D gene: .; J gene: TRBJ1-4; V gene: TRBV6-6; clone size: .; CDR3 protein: CASSYGGEFEKLFF; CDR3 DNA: TGTGCCAGCAGTTATGGAGGGGAATTTGAAAAACTGTTTTTT
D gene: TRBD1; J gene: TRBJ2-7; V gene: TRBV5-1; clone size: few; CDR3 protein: CASSGTGNSYEQYF; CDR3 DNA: TGCGCCAGCAGCGGGACAGGGAATTCGTACGAGCAGTACTTC
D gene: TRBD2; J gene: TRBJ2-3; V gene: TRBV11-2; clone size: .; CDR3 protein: CASSLIPSGGIDTQYF; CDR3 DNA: TGTGCCAGCAGCTTAATTCCTAGCGGGGGGATAGATACGCAGTATTTT
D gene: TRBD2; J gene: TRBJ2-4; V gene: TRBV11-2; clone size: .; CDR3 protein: CASSHPMRSGGWVKNIQYF; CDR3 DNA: TGTGCCAGCAGCCACCCCATGCGTAGCGGGGGGTGGGTCAAAAACATTCAGTACTTC
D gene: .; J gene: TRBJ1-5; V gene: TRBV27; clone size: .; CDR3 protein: CASSLKGDNNQPQHF; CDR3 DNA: TGTGCCAGCAGCCTTAAGGGGGACAACAATCAGCCCCAGCATTTT
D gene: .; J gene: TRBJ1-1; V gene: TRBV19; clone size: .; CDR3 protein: CASSIGAPMNTEAFF; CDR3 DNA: TGTGCCAGTAGTATTGGGGCCCCAATGAACACTGAAGCTTTCTTT
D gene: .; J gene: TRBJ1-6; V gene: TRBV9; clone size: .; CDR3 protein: CASSVAENSPLHF; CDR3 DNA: TGTGCCAGCAGCGTAGCGGAGAATTCACCCCTCCACTTT
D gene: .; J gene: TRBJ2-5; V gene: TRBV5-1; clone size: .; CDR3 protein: CASSLTGYRQETQYF; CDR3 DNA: TGCGCCAGCAGCTTGACAGGGTATAGGCAAGAGACCCAGTACTTC
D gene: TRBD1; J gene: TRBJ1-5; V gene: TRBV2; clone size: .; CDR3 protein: CASSAMTGMSNQPQHF; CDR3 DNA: TGTGCCAGCAGTGCGATGACAGGGATGAGCAATCAGCCCCAGCATTTT
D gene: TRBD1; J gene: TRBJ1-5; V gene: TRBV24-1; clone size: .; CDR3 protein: CATSERDRGKDQPQHF; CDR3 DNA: TGTGCCACCAGTGAACGTGACAGGGGTAAGGATCAGCCCCAGCATTTT
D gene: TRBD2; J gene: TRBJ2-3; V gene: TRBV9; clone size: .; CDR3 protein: CASALTSGGTDTQYF; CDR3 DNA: TGTGCCAGCGCCCTGACTAGCGGGGGCACAGATACGCAGTATTTT
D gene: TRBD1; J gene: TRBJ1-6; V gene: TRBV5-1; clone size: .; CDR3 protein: CASSTNRGRDSPLHF; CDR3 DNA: TGCGCCAGCAGCACCAACAGGGGGCGGGATTCACCCCTCCACTTT
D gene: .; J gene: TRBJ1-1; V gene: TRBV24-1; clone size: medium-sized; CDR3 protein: CATREVGKTEAFF; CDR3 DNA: TGTGCCACCAGGGAGGTAGGAAAGACTGAAGCTTTCTTT
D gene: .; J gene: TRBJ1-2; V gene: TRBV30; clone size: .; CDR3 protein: CAWSPTGTPLDGYTF; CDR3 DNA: TGTGCCTGGAGTCCTACAGGGACCCCGTTGGATGGCTACACCTTC
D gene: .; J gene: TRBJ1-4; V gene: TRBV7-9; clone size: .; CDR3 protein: CASSLFFQTNEKLFF; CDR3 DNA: TGTGCCAGCAGCTTGTTTTTTCAGACTAATGAAAAACTGTTTTTT
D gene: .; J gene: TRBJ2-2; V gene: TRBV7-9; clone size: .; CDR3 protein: CASSLQGTGELFF; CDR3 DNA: TGTGCCAGCAGCCTGCAGGGAACCGGGGAGCTGTTTTTT
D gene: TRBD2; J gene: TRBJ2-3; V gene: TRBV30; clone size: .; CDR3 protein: CAWRSGGATDTQYF; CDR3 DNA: TGTGCCTGGAGAAGCGGGGGGGCCACAGATACGCAGTATTTT
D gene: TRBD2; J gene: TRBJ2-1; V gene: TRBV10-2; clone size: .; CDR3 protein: CASRISGGPGNEQFF; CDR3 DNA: TGCGCCAGCAGGATATCGGGGGGGCCCGGCAATGAGCAGTTCTTC
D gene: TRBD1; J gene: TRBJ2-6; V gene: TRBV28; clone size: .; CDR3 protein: CASSYDRGRSGANVLTF; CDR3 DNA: TGTGCCAGCAGTTACGACAGGGGACGCTCTGGGGCCAACGTCCTGACTTTC
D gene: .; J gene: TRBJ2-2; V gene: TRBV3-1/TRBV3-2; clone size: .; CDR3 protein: CASSQDVASVAGELFF; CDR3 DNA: TGTGCCAGCAGCCAAGATGTGGCTAGCGTGGCCGGGGAGCTGTTTTTT
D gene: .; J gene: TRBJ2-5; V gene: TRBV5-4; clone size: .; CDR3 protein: CASSLPMGGGSETQYF; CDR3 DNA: TGTGCCAGCAGCTTGCCTATGGGTGGGGGCTCGGAGACCCAGTACTTC
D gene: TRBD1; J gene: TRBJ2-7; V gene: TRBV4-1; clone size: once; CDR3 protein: CASSRSGQGYEQYF; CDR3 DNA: TGCGCCAGCAGCCGATCGGGACAGGGGTACGAGCAGTACTTC
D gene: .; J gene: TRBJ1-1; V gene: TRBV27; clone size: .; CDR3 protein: CASSLSGADTEAFF; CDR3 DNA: TGTGCCAGCAGTTTATCAGGGGCCGACACTGAAGCTTTCTTT
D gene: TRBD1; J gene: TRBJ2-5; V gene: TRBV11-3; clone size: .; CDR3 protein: CASSLEPGGRETQYF; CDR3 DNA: TGTGCCAGCAGCTTAGAACCAGGGGGCCGTGAGACCCAGTACTTC
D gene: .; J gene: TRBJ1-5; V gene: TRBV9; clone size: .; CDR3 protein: CASSASGFSNQPQHF; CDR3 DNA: TGTGCCAGCAGCGCTTCAGGGTTTAGCAATCAGCCCCAGCATTTT
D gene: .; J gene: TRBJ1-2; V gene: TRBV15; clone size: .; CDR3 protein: CATSREPGANYGYTF; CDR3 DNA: TGTGCCACCAGCAGAGAGCCAGGCGCTAACTATGGCTACACCTTC
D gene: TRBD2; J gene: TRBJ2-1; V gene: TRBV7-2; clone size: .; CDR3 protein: CASSLWSSGRYNEQFF; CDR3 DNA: TGTGCCAGCAGCTTATGGTCTAGCGGGAGATACAATGAGCAGTTCTTC
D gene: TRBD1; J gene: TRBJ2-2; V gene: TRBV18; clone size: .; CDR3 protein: CASSFGQGRGELFF; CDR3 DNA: TGTGCCAGCTCATTCGGACAGGGACGAGGGGAGCTGTTTTTT
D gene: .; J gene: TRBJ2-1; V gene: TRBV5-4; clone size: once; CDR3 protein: CASTPNPQQDEQFF; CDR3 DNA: TGTGCCAGCACCCCCAACCCCCAACAGGATGAGCAGTTCTTC
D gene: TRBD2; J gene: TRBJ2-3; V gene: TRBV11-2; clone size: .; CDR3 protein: CASSRRGARTDTQYF; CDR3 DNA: TGTGCCAGCAGCCGGCGGGGGGCCCGCACAGATACGCAGTATTTT
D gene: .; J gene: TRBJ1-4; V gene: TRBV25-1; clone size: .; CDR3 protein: CASRARGAATNEKLFF; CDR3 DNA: TGTGCCAGCCGAGCGCGGGGGGCGGCAACTAATGAAAAACTGTTTTTT
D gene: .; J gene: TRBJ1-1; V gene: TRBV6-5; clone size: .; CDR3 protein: CASSYSAGRNTEAFF; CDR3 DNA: TGTGCCAGCAGTTACTCGGCAGGCCGGAACACTGAAGCTTTCTTT
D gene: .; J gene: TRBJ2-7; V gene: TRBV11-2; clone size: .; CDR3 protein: CASSLDLQLIYEQYF; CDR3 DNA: TGTGCCAGCAGCTTAGATTTACAGCTTATCTACGAGCAGTACTTC